This T cell receptor (beta chain) is from a study of OX40 agonist ivuxolimab in advanced cancers. On the study more broadly: Ivuxolimab, an antibody that agonizes OX40 (CD134), was administered to the patients. A diagnosis of hepatocellular carcinoma, melanoma, renal cell or head and neck cancer was present in dose-escalation patients.

Points on this clone: Its specificity is unknown.

The data were produced by immunoSEQ multiplex PCR, yet TCRdb's version contains in-frame clones alone and is incomplete. The top ten hold 1.9% of the sample, which has 83,000 or so clones, just over 85% seen once. Study outcomes and limitations: Among the least clonally expanded were partial responders at 0.1-3.0 mg/kg.

The sample here was CD4+ or CD8+ T cells sorted from blood, taken in a trial of the OX40 agonist ivuxolimab. The receptor was derived from an adult with an advanced solid tumor such as melanoma, head and neck, liver or kidney cancer.

CDR3 sequence (DNA): TGTGCCAGCAGCACGTCAGGGGGATACGAGCAGTACTTC. It is translated as CASSTSGGYEQYF. The chain employs TRBV7-4 and TRBJ2-7; TRBD1 matches at 7 bases. Germline CDR1 reads SGHVT; CDR2 reads SQSDAQ. The CDR3 covers 13 residues. V lost 5 bases to trimming and J lost 4 bases; unmatched junction nucleotides: 5.